This TCR beta chain stems from a study of control samples from healthy donors and cancer patients (dated by TCRdb to 2019 to 2021). Details on this clone: This clone's antigen is unknown. No clone much larger than this one lies a single base away; base qualities are absent.

Libraries were made using the immunoSEQ multiplex PCR assay. Not all clones reach the TCRdb copy of this immuneACCESS table, which keeps in-frame sequences only. Checked studies attribute under half of the gap to unresolved V genes and leave the rest unexplained. This sample gives about 130,000 clones in total; 85% to 95% of them show up just once. 11% to 15% of the sample rests with the top ten. The germline V gene specifies MGHDK as CDR1 and SYGVNS as CDR2. Its CDR3 holds 11 amino acids, cysteine through phenylalanine. The sequence is cut down to CDR3 DNA, 33 bases in frame from base 1. Between the V and J ends, shortened by 5 bases and 0 bases respectively, the junction contains 2 bases.

This clonotype was sampled from a man aged 60-69 years with colorectal cancer. The sample was PBMCs. The chain employs TRBV25-1 and TRBJ2-7; the D gene is unclear. In nucleotide form, the sequence is TGTGCCAGCAGTACCTCCTACGAGCAGTACTTC. The encoded protein is CASSTSYEQYF.